The 21 T cell receptor beta chains presented below share a single source sample, sequenced in a study of cytomegalovirus exposure and HLA in healthy donors. The primer mix had 60 Vbeta and 13 Jbeta primers. The repertoire was sequenced with immunoSEQ multiplex PCR; TCRdb's copy has only in-frame clones and lacks some. The sample lists about 87,000 clones, under 80% occurring once. Material: PBMCs. The receptor source for this set is a man aged 25-45 years in good health and CMV-seropositive.

The chain is built from TRBV30 and TRBJ1-4, with a possible D match to TRBD1 (5 bases). The CDR3 has 14 amino acids. V lost 6 bases and J 5 bases, leaving 16 bases between the germline ends. Germline V gene data show CDR1 as GTSNPN and CDR2 as SVGIG (reference sequence). The CDR3 region is CACTGAGINEKLFF. CDR3 coding DNA: TGTGCCTGTACTGGGGCAGGGATAAATGAAAAACTGTTTTTT.

The chain couples TRBV28 to TRBJ1-2; D perhaps matches TRBD1 (5 bases). Germline V gene data show CDR1 as MDHEN and CDR2 as SYDVKM. V lost 2 bases and J lost 8, with 12 bases in between. The CDR3 extends over 13 amino acids. CDR3 in amino acids: CASSLTPRGGYTF. The CDR3 nucleotides read TGTGCCAGCAGTTTAACCCCCCGGGGGGGCTACACCTTC.

The chain carries TRBV2 and TRBJ1-5, with D perhaps matching TRBD1 (6 bases). This CDR3 comprises 12 residues. Germline values: CDR1 SNHLY, CDR2 FYNNEI. The V gene lost 7 bases and the J gene lost 8 bases, with 12 bases spanning the gap. This chain's CDR3 is CASTQGGEPQHF. The CDR3 coding sequence is TGTGCCAGCACTCAAGGGGGGGAGCCCCAGCATTTT.

This chain links TRBV2 with TRBJ1-5, with D possibly being TRBD1 (5 bases). In germline, CDR1 is SNHLY, CDR2 FYNNEI. The CDR3 spans 13 residues. Deletions cut 4 bases from V and 1 base from J, with 5 bases between. The CDR3 region has the DNA TGTGCCAGCAGTGGACAGAGCAATCAGCCCCAGCATTTT. It codes for CASSGQSNQPQHF.

The V call is TRBV4-3, the J call TRBJ1-1, with D unresolved. Germline-derived CDR1 and CDR2 are LGHNA and YSLEER. The CDR3 contains 13 residues. The ends were cut back, 0 bases at V and 7 bases at J, with 9 bases in the middle. The chain's CDR3 is CASSQDLTGEAFF. CDR3 DNA: TGCGCCAGCAGCCAAGATCTTACGGGTGAAGCTTTCTTT.

The genes are TRBV21-1 and TRBJ1-2; whether TRBD1, the table's D call, matches the DNA was not checked. TRBV21-1 is a pseudogene segment. The CDR3 contains 14 residues. CDR3: CASSKLSINYGYTF. DNA of the CDR3: TGTGCCAGCAGCAAGCTCAGTATTAACTATGGCTACACCTTC.

This chain connects TRBV29-1 to TRBJ1-1; no definite D call. Germline V lookup: CDR1 SQVTM, CDR2 ANQGSEA. The CDR3 consists of 13 residues. Trimming left V 5 bases short and J 5 bases short, with 15 bases between. Here the CDR3 reads CSVKTALGTEAFF. CDR3 nucleotides: TGCAGCGTTAAAACTGCCCTCGGGACTGAAGCTTTCTTT.

The rearrangement joins TRBV28 to TRBJ1-2, with TRBD1 matching over 8 bases. This CDR3 is built from 17 residues. Germline V CDR1 and CDR2: MDHEN, SYDVKM. The V gene end was trimmed by 4 bases and the J gene end by 2 bases; junction bases not matched to a gene: 12. CDR3 residues: CASSYPGTTGVNYGYTF. Here the CDR3 DNA reads TGTGCCAGCAGTTATCCTGGGACGACAGGGGTGAACTATGGCTACACCTTC.

The chain recombines TRBV10-2 with TRBJ2-3; 9 nucleotides line up with TRBD2. The ends lost 4 bases at V and 7 bases at J; junction bases unmatched: 6. CDR3 size: 14 residues. The germline V gene has CDR1 WSHSY and CDR2 SAAADI. This CDR3 reads CASSVAGGPNTQYF. DNA of the CDR3: TGCGCCAGCAGTGTGGCGGGGGGGCCAAATACGCAGTATTTT.

This sequence joins TRBV7-3 and TRBJ1-2; 10 bases match TRBD1. The trim removed 0 bases at V and 6 bases at J, leaving 13 bases unmatched. This CDR3 contains 18 residues. Germline V gene sequence: CDR1 SGHTA, CDR2 FQGTGA. The CDR3 sequence is CASSLTYRDRGPTHGYTF. CDR3 sequence (DNA): TGTGCCAGCAGCTTAACGTACAGGGACAGGGGACCAACCCATGGCTACACCTTC. The whole variable domain, filled in from reference TRBV7-3 and TRBJ1-2, reads GAGVSQTPSNKVTEKGKYVELRCDPISGHTALYWYRQSLGQGPEFLIYFQGTGAADDSGLPNDRFFAVRPEGSVSTLKIQRTERGDSAVYLCASSLTYRDRGPTHGYTFGSGTRLTVV.

The chain employs TRBV7-2 and TRBJ2-5; D gene ambiguous. The germline CDR1 and CDR2 sequences are SGHTA and FQGNSA. CDR3 size: 15 residues. Trimming cost V 0 bases and J 2 bases, with 10 bases left between them. The chain's CDR3 is CASSLATSAQETQYF. The CDR3 nucleotides are TGTGCCAGCAGCTTAGCGACTTCCGCACAAGAGACCCAGTACTTC.

This rearrangement joins TRBV27 to TRBJ1-5; D is undetermined. CDR1 and CDR2 (germline): MNHEY, SMNVEV (reference sequence). This CDR3 comprises 15 residues. V was shortened by 3 bases and J by 7 bases, with 16 bases between the two germline ends. In DNA, the CDR3 is TGTGCCAGCAGTTTGGCAGGCCGACGGGAACAGCCCCAGCATTTT. This sequence encodes CASSLAGRREQPQHF.

CDR3 loop: CASSPGTRGEKLFF. The CDR3 DNA reads TGTGCCAGCTCCCCCGGGACCCGGGGGGAAAAACTGTTTTTT. The chain recombines TRBV27 with TRBJ1-4, with D perhaps TRBD1 (5 bases). Germline V gives CDR1 MNHEY, CDR2 SMNVEV (reference sequence). The CDR3 loop spans 14 amino acids. V lost 8 bases, J lost 8 bases, and 18 bases lay in between.

This chain joins TRBV14 and TRBJ2-3; D may be TRBD2 (7 bases). With 4 bases removed from V and 2 bases from J, the gap between germline ends came to 16 bases. Germline V lookup: CDR1 SGHDN, CDR2 FVKESK. The CDR3 length is 16 residues. CDR3 region: CASSPTGGQHTDTQYF. The CDR3 nucleotides read TGTGCCAGCAGCCCAACGGGGGGCCAACACACAGATACGCAGTATTTT. Filled out from reference TRBV14 and TRBJ2-3, the complete variable domain reads EAGVTQFPSHSVIEKGQTVTLRCDPISGHDNLYWYRRVMGKEIKFLLHFVKESKQDESGMPNNRFLAERTGGTYSTLKVQPAELEDSGVYFCASSPTGGQHTDTQYFGPGTRLTVL.

The chain recombines TRBV6-5 with TRBJ1-1, with no clear D. V was cut by 2 bases and J by 7 bases, with 14 bases left in between. Germline V lookup: CDR1 MNHEY, CDR2 SVGAGI. CDR3 length: 14 residues. The CDR3 sequence: CASSYTQRTSEAFF. The CDR3 DNA reads TGTGCCAGCAGTTACACCCAAAGAACCAGTGAAGCTTTCTTT.

Regarding this clone: Germline and junction disagree at one end, which may indicate a read error. This chain joins TRBV7-9 and TRBJ2-7, with D perhaps matching TRBD2 (6 bases). There are 11 residues in the CDR3. Germline loops: CDR1 SEHNR, CDR2 FQNEAQ (reference sequence). CDR3 sequence reads: CASSLGPRGFW. The CDR3 coding sequence is TGTGCCAGCAGCTTAGGGCCCCGGGGGTTTTGG.

This clone appeared a single time. The chain is built from TRBV5-1 and TRBJ2-7; 7 bases align to TRBD1. CDR3 size: 14 residues. The V gene's germline CDR1 is SGHRS and CDR2 YFSETQ. Losses at the gene ends were 2 bases for V and 1 base for J; bases not matched to a gene: 3. The CDR3 loop is CASSFGTASYEQYF. The DNA of the CDR3 is TGCGCCAGCAGCTTCGGGACAGCGTCCTACGAGCAGTACTTC.

CDR3 sequence: CASSPGGTEAFF. For the CDR3, the DNA is TGTGCCAGCAGCCCAGGGGGCACTGAAGCTTTCTTT. This chain uses TRBV5-4 with TRBJ1-1; 7 positions match TRBD1. This CDR3 is built from 12 residues. CDR1 and CDR2 (germline): SGHNT, YYREEE (reference sequence). The trim removed 4 bases at V and 4 bases at J, leaving 1 base unmatched. Based on the CDR3 plus reference TRBV5-4 and TRBJ1-1, the full variable domain is ETGVTQSPTHLIKTRGQQVTLRCSSQSGHNTVSWYQQALGQGPQFIFQYYREEENGRGNFPPRFSGLQFPNYSSELNVNALELDDSALYLCASSPGGTEAFFGQGTRLTVV.

This clone was seen only a few times. The chain links TRBV30 to TRBJ2-7; TRBD2 aligns across 8 bases. Trimming took 0 bases from V and 7 from J; bases not matched to a gene: 5. CDR1 is GTSNPN and CDR2 is SVGIG in the germline V gene (reference sequence). This CDR3 is built from 13 residues. DNA of the CDR3: TGTGCCTGGAGTGTTACAGCGGGAGTAGAGCAGTACTTC. Amino acids: CAWSVTAGVEQYF.

The V call is TRBV28, the J call TRBJ1-2; 8 nucleotides align to TRBD1. The V and J ends lost 5 bases and 5 bases, in that order; junction bases with no gene match: 4. The CDR3 has 13 amino acids. The germline CDR1 and CDR2 sequences are MDHEN and SYDVKM. CDR3 bases: TGTGCCAGCAGTGCGACAGGGGAATATGGCTACACCTTC. This sequence encodes CASSATGEYGYTF.

This clone rates as medium-sized. The rearrangement uses TRBV4-2 and TRBJ2-3; the match to TRBD2 covers 10 bases. Germline CDR1 LGHNA, CDR2 YNFKEQ. Trimming at V came to 0 bases and at J to 1 base, leaving 1 base not matched to a gene. The CDR3 runs 16 residues. The CDR3 DNA is TGTGCCAGCAGCCAAGATCTAGCGGGAGGCACAGATACGCAGTATTTT. It encodes CASSQDLAGGTDTQYF.